This TCR beta chain was observed in a study of cytomegalovirus exposure and HLA in healthy donors. It was with 60 Vbeta and 13 Jbeta primers that the PCR ran. Libraries were prepared by immunoSEQ multiplex PCR; TCRdb keeps only in-frame clonotypes and omits some of them. This table holds 84,000 or so clones, about 81% found once. Regarding this clone: Its antigen is unknown.

The germline gives CDR1 SGDLS, CDR2 YYNGEE. The V segment lost 4 bases and the J segment 9 bases; nucleotides outside the gene matches: 7. The length of the CDR3 is 13 residues. Study-level findings and limits: TCR association rates varied by HLA locus in a later analysis, with DRB1 highest and HLA-C lowest. In a later analysis, a genetic analysis reported fewer productive-TCR N-insertions in an Asian-associated ancestry cluster than the cohort average. There were some public TCRs occurring in many donors, but most TCR sequences were rare.

Sequenced input: PBMCs. The source of this sequence is a woman aged 45-60 years in good health and CMV-seronegative. V usage is TRBV9 and J usage is TRBJ2-3; TRBD2 matches at 8 bases. The CDR3 coding sequence is TGTGCCAGCAGCCTTAGCGGGGAGGCGACGCAGTATTTT. Its protein is CASSLSGEATQYF. The whole variable domain, filled in from reference TRBV9 and TRBJ2-3, reads DSGVTQTPKHLITATGQRVTLRCSPRSGDLSVYWYQQSLDQGLQFLIQYYNGEERAKGNILERFSAQQFPDLHSELNLSSLELGDSALYFCASSLSGEATQYFGPGTRLTVL.